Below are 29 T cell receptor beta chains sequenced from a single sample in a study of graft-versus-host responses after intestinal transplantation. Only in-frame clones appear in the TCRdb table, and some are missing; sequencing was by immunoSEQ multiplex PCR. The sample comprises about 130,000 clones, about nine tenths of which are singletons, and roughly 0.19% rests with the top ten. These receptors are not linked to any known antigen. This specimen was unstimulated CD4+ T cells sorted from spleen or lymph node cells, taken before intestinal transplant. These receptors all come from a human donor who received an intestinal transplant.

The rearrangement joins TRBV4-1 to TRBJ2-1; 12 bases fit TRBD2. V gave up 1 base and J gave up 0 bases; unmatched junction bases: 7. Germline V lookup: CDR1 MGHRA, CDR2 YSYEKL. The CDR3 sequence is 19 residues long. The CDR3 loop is CASSQGGLAGPTSYNEQFF. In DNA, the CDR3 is TGCGCCAGCAGCCAAGGAGGACTAGCGGGACCTACCTCCTACAATGAGCAGTTCTTC.

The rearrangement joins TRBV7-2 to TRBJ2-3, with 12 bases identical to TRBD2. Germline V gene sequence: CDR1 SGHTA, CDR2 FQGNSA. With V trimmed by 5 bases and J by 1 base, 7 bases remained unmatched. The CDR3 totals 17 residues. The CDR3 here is CASSPRLAGAGTDTQYF. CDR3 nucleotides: TGTGCCAGCAGCCCCCGACTAGCGGGAGCGGGCACAGATACGCAGTATTTT. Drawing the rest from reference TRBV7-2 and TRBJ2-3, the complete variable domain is GAGVSQSPSNKVTEKGKDVELRCDPISGHTALYWYRQSLGQGLEFLIYFQGNSAPDKSGLPSDRFSAERTGGSVSTLTIQRTQQEDSAVYLCASSPRLAGAGTDTQYFGPGTRLTVL.

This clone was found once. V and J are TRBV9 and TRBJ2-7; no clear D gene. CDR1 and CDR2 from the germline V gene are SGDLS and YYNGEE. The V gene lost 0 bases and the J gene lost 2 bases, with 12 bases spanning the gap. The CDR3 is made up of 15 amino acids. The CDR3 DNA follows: TGTGCCAGCAGCGTAGGCCTGGGCGCTGCCTACGAGCAGTACTTC. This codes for CASSVGLGAAYEQYF.

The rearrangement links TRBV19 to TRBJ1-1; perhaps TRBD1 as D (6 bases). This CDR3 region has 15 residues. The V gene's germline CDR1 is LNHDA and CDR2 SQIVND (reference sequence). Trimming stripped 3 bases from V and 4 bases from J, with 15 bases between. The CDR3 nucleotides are TGTGCCAGTAGTATCTCATTTGGGGGCCCCACTGAAGCTTTCTTT. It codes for CASSISFGGPTEAFF. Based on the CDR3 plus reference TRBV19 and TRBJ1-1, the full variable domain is DGGITQSPKYLFRKEGQNVTLSCEQNLNHDAMYWYRQDPGQGLRLIYYSQIVNDFQKGDIAEGYSVSREKKESFPLTVTSAQKNPTAFYLCASSISFGGPTEAFFGQGTRLTVV.

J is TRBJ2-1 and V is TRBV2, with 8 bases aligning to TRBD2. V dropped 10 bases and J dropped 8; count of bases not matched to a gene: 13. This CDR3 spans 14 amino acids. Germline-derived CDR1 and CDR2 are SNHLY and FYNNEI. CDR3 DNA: TGTGCCATCGGGGGGACTAGAGGTCAGGATGAGCAGTTCTTC. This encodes CAIGGTRGQDEQFF. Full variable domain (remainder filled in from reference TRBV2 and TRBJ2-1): EPEVTQTPSHQVTQMGQEVILRCVPISNHLYFYWYRQILGQKVEFLVSFYNNEISEKSEIFDDQFSVERPDGSNFTLKIRSTKLEDSAMYFCAIGGTRGQDEQFFGPGTRLTVL.

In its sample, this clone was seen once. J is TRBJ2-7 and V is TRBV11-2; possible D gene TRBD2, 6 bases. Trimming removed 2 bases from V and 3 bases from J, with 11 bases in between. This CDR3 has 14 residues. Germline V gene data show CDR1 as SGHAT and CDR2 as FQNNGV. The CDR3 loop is CASSLTGSGYEQYF. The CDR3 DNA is TGTGCCAGCAGCTTAACCGGGAGTGGCTACGAGCAGTACTTC.

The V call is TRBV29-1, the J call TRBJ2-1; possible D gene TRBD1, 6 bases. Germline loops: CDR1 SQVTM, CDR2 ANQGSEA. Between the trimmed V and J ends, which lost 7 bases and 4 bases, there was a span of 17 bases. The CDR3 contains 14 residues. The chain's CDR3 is CSAIDGTPYNEQFF. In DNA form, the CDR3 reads TGCAGCGCGATCGACGGGACACCTTACAATGAGCAGTTCTTC.

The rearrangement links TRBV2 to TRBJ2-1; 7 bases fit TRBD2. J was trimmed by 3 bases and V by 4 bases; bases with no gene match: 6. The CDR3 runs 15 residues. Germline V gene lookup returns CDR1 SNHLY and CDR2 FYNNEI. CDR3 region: CASSGPGLHYNEQFF. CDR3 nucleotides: TGTGCCAGCAGTGGACCGGGACTACACTACAATGAGCAGTTCTTC.

The CDR3 nucleotides are TGCGCCAGCAGCCCGATACCCACCACAGCGGGAGGTTCCTACAATGAGCAGTTCTTC. Translated, it gives CASSPIPTTAGGSYNEQFF. The V gene is TRBV5-1, the J gene TRBJ2-1; 9 bases are a match to TRBD2. The CDR3 totals 19 residues. The germline gives CDR1 SGHRS, CDR2 YFSETQ. The trim removed 4 bases at V and 1 base at J, leaving 15 bases unmatched. Full variable domain (missing parts from reference TRBV5-1 and TRBJ2-1): KAGVTQTPRYLIKTRGQQVTLSCSPISGHRSVSWYQQTPGQGLQFLFEYFSETQRNKGNFPGRFSGRQFSNSRSEMNVSTLELGDSALYLCASSPIPTTAGGSYNEQFFGPGTRLTVL.

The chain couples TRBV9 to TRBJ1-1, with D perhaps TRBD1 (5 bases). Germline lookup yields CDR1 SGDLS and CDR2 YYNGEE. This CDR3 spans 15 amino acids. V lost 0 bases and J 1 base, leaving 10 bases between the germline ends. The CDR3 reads CASSVAGTANTEAFF. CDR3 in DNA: TGTGCCAGCAGCGTAGCCGGGACGGCGAACACTGAAGCTTTCTTT.

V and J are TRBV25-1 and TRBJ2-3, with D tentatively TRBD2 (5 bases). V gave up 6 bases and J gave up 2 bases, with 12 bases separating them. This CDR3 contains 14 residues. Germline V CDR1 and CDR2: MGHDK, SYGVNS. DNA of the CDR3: TGTGCCAGCAGGGAGGATCGGGACACAGATACGCAGTATTTT. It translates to CASREDRDTDTQYF.

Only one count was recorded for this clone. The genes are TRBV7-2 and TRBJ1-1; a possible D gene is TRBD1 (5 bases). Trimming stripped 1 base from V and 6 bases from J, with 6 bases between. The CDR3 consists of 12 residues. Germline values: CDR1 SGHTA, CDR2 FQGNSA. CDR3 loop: CASSLGDAEAFF. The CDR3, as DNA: TGTGCCAGCAGCTTAGGGGACGCTGAAGCTTTCTTT.

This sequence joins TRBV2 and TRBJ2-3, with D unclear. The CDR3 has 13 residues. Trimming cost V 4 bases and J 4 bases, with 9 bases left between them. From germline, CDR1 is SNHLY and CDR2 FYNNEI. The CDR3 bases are TGTGCCAGCAGTGTAATGAGAGCAGATACGCAGTATTTT. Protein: CASSVMRADTQYF.

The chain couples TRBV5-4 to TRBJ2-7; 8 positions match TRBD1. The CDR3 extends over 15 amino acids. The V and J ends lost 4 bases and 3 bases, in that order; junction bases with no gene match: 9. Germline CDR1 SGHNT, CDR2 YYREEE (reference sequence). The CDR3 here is CASSPSGGRDYEQYF. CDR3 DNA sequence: TGTGCCAGCAGCCCCTCAGGGGGCCGGGACTACGAGCAGTACTTC.

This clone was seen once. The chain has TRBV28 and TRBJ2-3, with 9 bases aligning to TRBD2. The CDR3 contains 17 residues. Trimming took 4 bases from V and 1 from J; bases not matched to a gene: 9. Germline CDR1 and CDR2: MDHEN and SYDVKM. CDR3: CASSSNRRLAGTDTQYF. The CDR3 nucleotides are TGTGCCAGCAGTTCTAATAGACGACTAGCGGGCACAGATACGCAGTATTTT.

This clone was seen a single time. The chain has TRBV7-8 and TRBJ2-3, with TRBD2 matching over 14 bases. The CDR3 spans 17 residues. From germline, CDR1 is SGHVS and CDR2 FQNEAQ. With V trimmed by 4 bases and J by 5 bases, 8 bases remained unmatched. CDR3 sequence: CASSYRLAGGPRDTQYF. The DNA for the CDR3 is TGTGCCAGCAGCTACAGACTAGCGGGAGGGCCAAGAGATACGCAGTATTTT.

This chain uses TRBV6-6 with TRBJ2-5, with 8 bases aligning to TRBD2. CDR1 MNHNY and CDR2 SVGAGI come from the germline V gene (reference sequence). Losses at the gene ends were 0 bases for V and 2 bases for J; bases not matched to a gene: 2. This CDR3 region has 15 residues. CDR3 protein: CASSYSPGGQETQYF. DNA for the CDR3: TGTGCCAGCAGTTACTCGCCGGGGGGGCAAGAGACCCAGTACTTC.

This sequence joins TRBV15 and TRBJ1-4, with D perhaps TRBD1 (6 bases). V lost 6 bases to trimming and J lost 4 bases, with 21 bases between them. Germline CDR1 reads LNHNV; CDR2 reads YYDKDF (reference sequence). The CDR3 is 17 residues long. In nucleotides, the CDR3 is TGTGCCACCAGGCCCGGGATGACGGGGGCAGTTAATGAAAAACTGTTTTTT. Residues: CATRPGMTGAVNEKLFF. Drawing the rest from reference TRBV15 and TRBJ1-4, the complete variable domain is DAMVIQNPRYQVTQFGKPVTLSCSQTLNHNVMYWYQQKSSQAPKLLFHYYDKDFNNEADTPDNFQSRRPNTSFCFLDIRSPGLGDTAMYLCATRPGMTGAVNEKLFFGSGTQLSVL.

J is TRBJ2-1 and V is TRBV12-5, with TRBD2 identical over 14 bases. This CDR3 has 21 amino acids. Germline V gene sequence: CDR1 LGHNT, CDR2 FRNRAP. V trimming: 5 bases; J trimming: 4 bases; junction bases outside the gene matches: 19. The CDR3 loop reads CASGPRGKKTSGRAGYNEQFF. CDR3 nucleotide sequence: TGTGCTAGTGGTCCTCGGGGAAAGAAGACTAGCGGGAGGGCGGGATACAATGAGCAGTTCTTC.

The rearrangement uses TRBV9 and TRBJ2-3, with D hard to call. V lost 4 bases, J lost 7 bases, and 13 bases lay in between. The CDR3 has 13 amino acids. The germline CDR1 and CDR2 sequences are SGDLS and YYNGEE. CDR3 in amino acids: CASSPRHMNTQYF. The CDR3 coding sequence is TGTGCCAGCAGCCCACGCCACATGAATACGCAGTATTTT.

CDR3 bases: TGTGCCAGCAGCTTACAACTAGTGCTCTATGGCTACACCTTC. As protein: CASSLQLVLYGYTF. This chain joins TRBV7-2 and TRBJ1-2; D remains ambiguous. Germline V gives CDR1 SGHTA, CDR2 FQGNSA. The CDR3 is 14 residues long. The germline V and J ends were trimmed by 2 bases and 4 bases, with 11 bases remaining between them.

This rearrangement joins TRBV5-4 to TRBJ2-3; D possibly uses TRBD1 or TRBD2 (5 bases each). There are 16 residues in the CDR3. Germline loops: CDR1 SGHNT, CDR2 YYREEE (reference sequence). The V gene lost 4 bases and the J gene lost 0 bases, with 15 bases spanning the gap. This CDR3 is CASSLEVGTSTDTQYF. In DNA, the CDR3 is TGTGCCAGCAGCCTGGAGGTGGGGACGAGCACAGATACGCAGTATTTT.

The chain's CDR3 is CASSGDRGEAFF. CDR3 nucleotides: TGTGCCAGCAGCGGGGACAGGGGTGAAGCTTTCTTT. The V and J genes are TRBV11-1 and TRBJ1-1; 10 bases line up with TRBD1. CDR3 length equals 12 residues. Trimming took 5 bases from V and 7 from J; bases not matched to a gene: 1. The germline gives CDR1 SGHAT, CDR2 FQDESV (reference sequence).

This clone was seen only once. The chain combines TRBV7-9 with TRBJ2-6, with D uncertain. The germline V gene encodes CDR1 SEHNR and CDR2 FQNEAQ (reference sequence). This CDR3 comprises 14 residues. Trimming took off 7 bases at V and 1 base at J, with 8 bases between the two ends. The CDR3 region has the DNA TGTGCCAGCACCTTCGGATCTGGGGCCAACGTCCTGACTTTC. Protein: CASTFGSGANVLTF.

DNA for the CDR3: TGCGCCAGCAGCGGAGGGTTTACGAGGTTTGATACAGATACGCAGTATTTT. Translating it yields CASSGGFTRFDTDTQYF. The V and J genes are TRBV5-1 and TRBJ2-3; D possibly corresponds to TRBD2 (6 bases). The CDR3 covers 17 residues. The ends were cut back, 4 bases at V and 3 bases at J, with 21 bases in the middle. Per germline, CDR1 SGHRS and CDR2 YFSETQ.

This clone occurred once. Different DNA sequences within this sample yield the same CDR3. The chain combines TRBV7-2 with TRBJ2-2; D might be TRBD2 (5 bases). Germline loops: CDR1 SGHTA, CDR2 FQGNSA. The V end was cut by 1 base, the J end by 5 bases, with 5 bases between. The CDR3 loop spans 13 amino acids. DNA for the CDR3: TGTGCCAGCAGCTTAGGCGGGACCGGGGAGCTGTTTTTT. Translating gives CASSLGGTGELFF.

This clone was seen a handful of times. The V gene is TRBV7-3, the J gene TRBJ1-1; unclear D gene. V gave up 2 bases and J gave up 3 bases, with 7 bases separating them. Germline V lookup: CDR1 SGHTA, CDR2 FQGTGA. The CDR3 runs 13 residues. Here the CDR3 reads CASSLHSDTEAFF. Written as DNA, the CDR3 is TGTGCCAGCAGCTTACATTCAGACACTGAAGCTTTCTTT.

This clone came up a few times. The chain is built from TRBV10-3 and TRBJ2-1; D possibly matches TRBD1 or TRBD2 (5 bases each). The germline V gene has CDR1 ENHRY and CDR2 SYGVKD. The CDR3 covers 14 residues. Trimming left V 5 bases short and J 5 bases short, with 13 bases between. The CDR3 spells CAISNRDRDNEQFF. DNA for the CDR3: TGTGCCATCAGTAACCGGGACCGAGACAATGAGCAGTTCTTC.

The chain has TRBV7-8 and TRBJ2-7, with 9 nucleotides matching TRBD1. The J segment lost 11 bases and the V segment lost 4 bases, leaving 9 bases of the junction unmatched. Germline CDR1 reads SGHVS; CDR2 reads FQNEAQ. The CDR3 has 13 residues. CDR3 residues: CASSSLTGGVKYF. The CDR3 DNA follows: TGTGCCAGCAGCTCCTTAACAGGGGGCGTCAAGTACTTC.